This T cell receptor beta chain was sequenced in a study of blood T cell repertoires in COVID-19. Measured with immunoSEQ multiplex PCR; TCRdb has only the in-frame clones, and not every one. The table lists about 180,000 clones, more than 65% of them singletons. The CDR3 loop spans 13 amino acids. From germline, CDR1 is MDHEN and CDR2 SYDVKM. Trimming stripped 5 bases from V and 4 bases from J, with 11 bases between. The chain recombines TRBV28 with TRBJ1-1, with TRBD1 as a possible D gene (6 bases). This sequence was found in a woman older than 75 with active or convalescent COVID-19. The specimen was peripheral blood. This CDR3 reads CASSKTGFTEAFF. The CDR3 DNA reads TGTGCCAGCAGTAAAACAGGGTTCACTGAAGCTTTCTTT.